The 28 T cell receptor beta chains reported below all come from one sample, sequenced in a study of blood T cells in healthy people across ages. Alongside a J-beta primer mix, a sample-barcoded 5' primer served in a second PCR lasting about 7 to 12 cycles. TCRdb reprocessed the 5' RACE reads via MiXCR and lists one record per CDR3 protein. The data contain roughly 730,000 distinct CDR3 sequences, roughly three fifths of them singletons. Specimen: blood. These receptors came from a man aged 35 to 55 in good health.

To note about this clonotype: A read error may account for a junction end that differs from germline. The chain links TRBV20-1 to TRBJ2-1, with unresolved D. This CDR3 has 12 amino acids. CDR1 is DFQATT, CDR2 SNEGSKA, per germline (reference sequence). In DNA, the CDR3 is TGCAGGGCTACCGGGCATGAGGCCGAGCAGTTCTTC. Encoded protein: CRATGHEAEQFF.

The gene calls are TRBV24-1 and TRBJ2-2, with D possibly TRBD2 on 6 matching bases. Trimming took off 1 base at V and 6 bases at J, with 14 bases between the two ends. The CDR3 length is 16 residues. Germline V gene lookup returns CDR1 KGHDR and CDR2 SFDVKD. The CDR3 loop reads CATSDLRRADPGELFF. For the CDR3, the DNA is TGTGCCACCAGTGATTTAAGGAGGGCTGATCCCGGGGAGCTGTTTTTT.

The rearrangement uses TRBV6-1 and TRBJ1-5; no definite D call. The CDR3 is 12 residues long. Trimming removed 1 base at V and 5 bases at J, with 3 bases between. Germline loops: CDR1 MNHNS, CDR2 SASEGT. The CDR3 coding sequence is TGTGCCAGCAGTGAAGATTATCAGCCCCAGCATTTT. This encodes CASSEDYQPQHF.

This clonotype occurred a few times. The CDR3 is CASSAAGLTQYF. Here the CDR3 DNA reads TGTGCCAGCAGCGCAGCCGGACTAACGCAGTATTTT. J is TRBJ2-3 and V is TRBV7-8; tentatively, D is TRBD2 (6 bases). This CDR3 spans 12 amino acids. Germline V gene lookup returns CDR1 SGHVS and CDR2 FQNEAQ. Between the trimmed V and J ends, which lost 5 bases and 9 bases, there was a span of 12 bases. Based on the CDR3 plus reference TRBV7-8 and TRBJ2-3, the full variable domain is GAGVSQSPRYKVAKRGQDVALRCDPISGHVSLFWYQQALGQGPEFLTYFQNEAQLDKSGLPSDRFFAERPEGSVSTLKIQRTQQEDSAVYLCASSAAGLTQYFGPGTRLTVL.

This chain links TRBV6-1 with TRBJ1-5; D is undetermined. This CDR3 contains 15 residues. Germline V gene data show CDR1 as MNHNS and CDR2 as SASEGT. The V gene lost 0 bases and the J gene lost 5 bases, with 11 bases spanning the gap. In nucleotides, the CDR3 is TGTGCCAGCAGTGAAGCGACGCGGGTGGATCAGCCCCAGCATTTT. It is translated as CASSEATRVDQPQHF.

The chain links TRBV21-1 to TRBJ2-3; the DNA was not compared with TRBD1, the D call given in the table. TRBV21-1 is termed a pseudogene. The CDR3 extends over 13 amino acids. The CDR3 region has the DNA TGTGCCAGCGAGGGGGGGGAAACAGATACGCAGTATTTT. Protein sequence: CASEGGETDTQYF.

The V call is TRBV12-3 or TRBV12-4, the J call TRBJ2-7; the D is unclear. The CDR3 contains 15 residues. The V gene lost 6 bases and the J gene lost 3 bases, with 18 bases spanning the gap. The CDR3 bases are TGTGCCAGCAGCGTAGGTTTAGGTGGTGGCTACGAGCAGTACTTC. Residues: CASSVGLGGGYEQYF.

The J gene is TRBJ2-5, the V gene TRBV5-1, with a weak D call TRBD1 (5 bases). CDR3 length equals 15 residues. The V end lost 0 bases, the J end lost 0 bases, and 9 bases lay between the germline ends. Germline loops: CDR1 SGHRS, CDR2 YFSETQ. The CDR3 loop reads CASSLDPGHQETQYF. In DNA form, the CDR3 reads TGCGCCAGCAGCTTGGATCCAGGGCACCAAGAGACCCAGTACTTC. Full variable domain (remainder filled in from reference TRBV5-1 and TRBJ2-5): KAGVTQTPRYLIKTRGQQVTLSCSPISGHRSVSWYQQTPGQGLQFLFEYFSETQRNKGNFPGRFSGRQFSNSRSEMNVSTLELGDSALYLCASSLDPGHQETQYFGPGTRLLVL.

The rearrangement uses TRBV20-1 and TRBJ2-7; 11 bases agree with TRBD2. The CDR3 has 13 amino acids. Looked up from germline, CDR1 is DFQATT and CDR2 is SNEGSKA (reference sequence). The V segment lost 6 bases and the J segment 8 bases; nucleotides outside the gene matches: 9. This CDR3 is CSAPTGLAGQQYF. CDR3 DNA sequence: TGCAGTGCACCCACCGGACTAGCGGGCCAGCAGTACTTC.

The DNA for the CDR3 is TGCGCCAGCCAACCGGGACAGGGGGGGCAAGAGACCCAGTACTTC. It encodes CASQPGQGGQETQYF. The J gene is TRBJ2-5, the V gene TRBV5-1; 11 bases fit TRBD1. The V gene's germline CDR1 is SGHRS and CDR2 YFSETQ. CDR3 length: 15 residues. The trim removed 7 bases at V and 2 bases at J, leaving 7 bases unmatched.

The rearrangement links TRBV24-1 to TRBJ1-2; 9 nucleotides agree with TRBD1. Trimming cost V 3 bases and J 2 bases; bases outside gene matches: 6. The CDR3 loop spans 16 amino acids. Germline CDR1 KGHDR, CDR2 SFDVKD. The CDR3 nucleotides are TGTGCCACCAGTGATCACACAGGGGGCGGAAACTATGGCTACACCTTC. It encodes CATSDHTGGGNYGYTF.

This clonotype was observed a single time. The chain employs TRBV11-1 and TRBJ2-5; TRBD2 matches at 13 bases. The CDR3 is 17 residues long. Germline V gene sequence: CDR1 SGHAT, CDR2 FQDESV (reference sequence). V lost 1 base to trimming and J lost 5 bases; unmatched junction nucleotides: 7. Here the CDR3 reads CASSLEVRTSGGETQYF. In nucleotides, the CDR3 is TGTGCCAGCAGCTTAGAAGTACGGACTAGCGGGGGTGAGACCCAGTACTTC.

The V gene is TRBV28, the J gene TRBJ2-3; 10 bases line up with TRBD1. The length of the CDR3 is 17 residues. The V and J ends lost 1 base and 3 bases, in that order; junction bases with no gene match: 7. Germline CDR1 reads MDHEN; CDR2 reads SYDVKM. Here the CDR3 DNA reads TGTGCCAGCAGTTTATTCGGGACAGGGGTGGGGACAGATACGCAGTATTTT. Amino acids: CASSLFGTGVGTDTQYF.

The CDR3: CASSFRGRELFF. CDR3 coding DNA: TGCGCCAGCAGCTTTCGGGGGCGGGAGCTGTTTTTT. This sequence joins TRBV5-1 and TRBJ2-2; D assignment may be TRBD1 or TRBD2 (6 bases each). The CDR3 is 12 amino acids. Looked up from germline, CDR1 is SGHRS and CDR2 is YFSETQ. V dropped 2 bases and J dropped 9 bases, with 8 bases sitting between them.

V gene TRBV7-2 combines with J gene TRBJ2-3; possibly TRBD2 for D (5 bases). CDR3 length equals 15 residues. V lost 1 base to trimming and J lost 4 bases, with 12 bases between them. From germline, CDR1 is SGHTA and CDR2 FQGNSA. In nucleotides, the CDR3 is TGTGCCAGCAGCTTAGGAGGAGGATGGGCAGATACGCAGTATTTT. This gives the protein CASSLGGGWADTQYF. Complete variable domain (other parts from reference TRBV7-2 and TRBJ2-3): GAGVSQSPSNKVTEKGKDVELRCDPISGHTALYWYRQSLGQGLEFLIYFQGNSAPDKSGLPSDRFSAERTGGSVSTLTIQRTQQEDSAVYLCASSLGGGWADTQYFGPGTRLTVL.

This clonotype showed up just once. J is TRBJ1-2 and V is TRBV16; perhaps TRBD1 as D (5 bases). The CDR3 is made up of 15 amino acids. Trimming cost V 0 bases and J 4 bases, with 12 bases left between them. Germline values: CDR1 KGHSY, CDR2 FQNENV. The CDR3 here is CASSQSKGPVYGYTF. CDR3 nucleotide sequence: TGTGCCAGCAGCCAATCGAAGGGGCCCGTCTATGGCTACACCTTC.

The chain combines TRBV6-5 with TRBJ2-5; 11 nucleotides line up with TRBD1. This CDR3 has 14 amino acids. Germline values: CDR1 MNHEY, CDR2 SVGAGI. V lost 5 bases and J lost 5; bases outside the gene matches: 4. The DNA of the CDR3 is TGTGCCAGCAGTGGGGGGACAGGGGGGGAGACCCAGTACTTC. This sequence encodes CASSGGTGGETQYF.

The chain links TRBV29-1 to TRBJ2-3, with D maybe TRBD1 (6 bases). The CDR3 is 14 residues long. Germline CDR1 and CDR2: SQVTM and ANQGSEA. The germline V and J ends were trimmed by 6 bases and 3 bases, with 16 bases remaining between them. The CDR3 nucleotides are TGCAGCGTGACGTCAGGGGCGCAAACAGATACGCAGTATTTT. Its translation: CSVTSGAQTDTQYF.

The genes are TRBV6-5 and TRBJ1-6; D is uncertain. There are 16 residues in the CDR3. CDR1 is MNHEY and CDR2 is SVGAGI in the germline V gene. Deletions cut 0 bases from V and 9 bases from J, with 15 bases between. In nucleotides, the CDR3 is TGTGCCAGCAGTTACTCGGCTGTAAAGACCCTTTCACCCCTCCACTTT. It is translated as CASSYSAVKTLSPLHF.

J is TRBJ1-4 and V is TRBV20-1; D call uncertain. V was trimmed by 0 bases and J by 7 bases, leaving 9 bases between them. Per germline, CDR1 DFQATT and CDR2 SNEGSKA (reference sequence). CDR3 length equals 13 residues. The CDR3 DNA is TGCAGTGCTAGAGAGGGTCTTGCTGAAAAACTGTTTTTT. Its protein is CSAREGLAEKLFF.

The J gene is TRBJ1-5, the V gene TRBV24-1; no definite D call. CDR3 size: 16 residues. Trimming removed 1 base from V and 5 bases from J, with 14 bases in between. Germline assignment: CDR1 KGHDR and CDR2 SFDVKD. The CDR3 region is CATSDFCEVSDQPQHF. The CDR3 DNA sequence: TGTGCCACCAGTGATTTTTGTGAGGTTTCCGATCAGCCCCAGCATTTT.

The count of this clonotype is one. The rearrangement joins TRBV7-2 to TRBJ2-1; D may correspond to TRBD1 or TRBD2 (6 bases each). The CDR3 is 15 amino acids. CDR1 is SGHTA and CDR2 is FQGNSA in the germline V gene. Trimming took off 1 base at V and 5 bases at J, with 12 bases between the two ends. The chain's CDR3 is CASSLVGRGHNEQFF. The CDR3, as DNA: TGTGCCAGCAGCTTAGTGGGACGGGGGCACAATGAGCAGTTCTTC.

The V call is TRBV29-1, the J call TRBJ2-1; D is ambiguous. V shed 2 bases and J shed 0 bases, with 8 bases lying between them. Germline V gene data show CDR1 as SQVTM and CDR2 as ANQGSEA. The CDR3 loop spans 14 amino acids. This CDR3 is CSVELSASYNEQFF. CDR3 coding DNA: TGCAGCGTTGAACTCAGCGCCTCCTACAATGAGCAGTTCTTC.

V is TRBV3-1 and J is TRBJ1-6; D is uncertain. This CDR3 has 16 amino acids. Germline V gives CDR1 LGHDT, CDR2 YNNKEL (reference sequence). With 0 bases removed from V and 0 bases from J, the gap between germline ends came to 6 bases. The CDR3 reads CASSQDLGSYNSPLHF. The DNA of the CDR3 is TGTGCCAGCAGCCAAGATCTGGGCTCCTATAATTCACCCCTCCACTTT.

CDR3 loop: CSARIYRTGPETQYF. The DNA of the CDR3 is TGCAGTGCTAGAATATATCGGACAGGGCCAGAGACCCAGTACTTC. The chain combines TRBV20-1 with TRBJ2-5, with 8 bases identical to TRBD1. Per germline, CDR1 DFQATT and CDR2 SNEGSKA (reference sequence). Trimming removed 2 bases from V and 4 bases from J; junction bases left unmatched: 9. There are 15 residues in the CDR3.

This clonotype was seen at least ten times. CDR3: CSVAAGDHNEQFF. CDR3 nucleotide sequence: TGCAGCGTTGCGGCAGGGGATCACAATGAGCAGTTCTTC. This chain joins TRBV29-1 and TRBJ2-1, with D maybe TRBD1 (6 bases). V was cut by 4 bases and J by 5 bases, with 12 bases left in between. Germline V gives CDR1 SQVTM, CDR2 ANQGSEA. The CDR3 length is 13 residues.

Turning to this clonotype: Compared with germline, one end of the junction differs, possibly owing to a read error. CDR3 bases: TGTGCCATCAGACAGGGGACGGATGAAAAACCGTTTTTT. Translating gives CAIRQGTDEKPFF. This rearrangement joins TRBV10-3 to TRBJ1-4, with 7 positions matching TRBD1. Germline loops: CDR1 ENHRY, CDR2 SYGVKD. This CDR3 region has 13 residues.

In its sample, this clonotype was seen once. The rearrangement joins TRBV11-2 to TRBJ2-5; no clear D gene. This CDR3 comprises 15 residues. In germline, CDR1 is SGHAT, CDR2 FQNNGV. Trimming removed 5 bases at V and 11 bases at J, with 24 bases between. CDR3 loop: CASSPTFLGIQEQYF. As DNA, the CDR3 is TGTGCCAGCAGCCCTACCTTTTTGGGGATACAAGAGCAGTACTTC.